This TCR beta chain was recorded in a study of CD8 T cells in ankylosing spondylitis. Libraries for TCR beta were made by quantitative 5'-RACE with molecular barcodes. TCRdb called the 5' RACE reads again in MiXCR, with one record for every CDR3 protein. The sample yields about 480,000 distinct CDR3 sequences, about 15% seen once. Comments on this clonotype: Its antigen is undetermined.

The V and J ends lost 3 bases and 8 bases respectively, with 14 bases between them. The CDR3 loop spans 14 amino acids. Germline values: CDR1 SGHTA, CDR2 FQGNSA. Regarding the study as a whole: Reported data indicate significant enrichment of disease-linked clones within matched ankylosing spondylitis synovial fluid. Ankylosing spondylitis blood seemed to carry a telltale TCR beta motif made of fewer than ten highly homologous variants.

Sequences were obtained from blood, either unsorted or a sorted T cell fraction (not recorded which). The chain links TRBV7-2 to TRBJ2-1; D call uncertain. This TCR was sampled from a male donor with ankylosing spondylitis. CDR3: CASSLICREDEQFF. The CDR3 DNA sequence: TGTGCCAGCAGCTTGATATGTCGTGAGGATGAGCAGTTCTTC.